The 18 T cell receptor beta chains reported below all come from one sample, sequenced in a study of B cell selection in AIRE deficiency. Assay: immunoSEQ multiplex PCR; the TCRdb copy retains only in-frame clones and omits some. The sample includes roughly 18,000 clones, approximately 94% of them seen just once. Regulatory T cells were sorted as CD4+CD25hiCD127low/negative cells. Sequences were obtained from CD4+CD25+ Tregs sorted from PBMCs. The receptors originated from a human donor in good health.

This clone was found once. The rearrangement joins TRBV7-9 to TRBJ2-1, with D possibly TRBD2 on 6 matching bases. The CDR3 length is 15 residues. The V gene's germline CDR1 is SEHNR and CDR2 FQNEAQ (reference sequence). With 2 bases removed from V and 4 bases from J, the gap between germline ends came to 12 bases. In DNA, the CDR3 is TGTGCCAGCAGCTTAACGGGACTTTCTTACAATGAGCAGTTCTTC. As protein: CASSLTGLSYNEQFF.

CDR3 residues: CASSLSVNNNEQFF. The CDR3 DNA reads as TGTGCCAGCAGCTTATCTGTCAACAACAATGAGCAGTTCTTC. This chain connects TRBV7-2 to TRBJ2-1; D is unclear. Germline-derived CDR1 and CDR2 are SGHTA and FQGNSA. The CDR3 spans 14 residues. V was cut by 2 bases and J by 5 bases, with 10 bases left in between.

The genes are TRBV7-9 and TRBJ2-2; TRBD1 is a possible D gene (6 bases). Per germline, CDR1 SEHNR and CDR2 FQNEAQ (reference sequence). The germline V and J ends were trimmed by 4 bases and 0 bases, with 15 bases remaining between them. CDR3 size: 17 residues. CDR3: CASSYPLTGSNTGELFF. CDR3 DNA sequence: TGTGCCAGCAGCTACCCCCTGACAGGTTCGAACACCGGGGAGCTGTTTTTT.

J is TRBJ1-6 and V is TRBV5-4; the D gene is possibly TRBD1 (5 bases). CDR3 size: 16 residues. V lost 0 bases and J 4 bases, leaving 11 bases between the germline ends. In germline, CDR1 is SGHNT, CDR2 YYREEE (reference sequence). As DNA, the CDR3 is TGTGCCAGCAGCTTGGGGACGGGACGGTATAATTCACCCCTCCACTTT. This gives the protein CASSLGTGRYNSPLHF.

The table lists this clone with a count of one. The chain links TRBV2 to TRBJ2-1; the D gene is possibly TRBD2 (6 bases). The germline gives CDR1 SNHLY, CDR2 FYNNEI. CDR3 length: 16 amino acids. V was cut by 4 bases and J by 9 bases, with 22 bases left in between. The CDR3 spells CASSVTLGLGEGEQFF. CDR3 DNA sequence: TGTGCCAGCAGTGTTACGCTGGGACTTGGAGAGGGTGAGCAGTTCTTC.

Concerning this clone itself: One end of the junction is discordant with germline, which a read error may explain. The chain uses TRBV19 and TRBJ1-1, with unresolved D. CDR1 and CDR2 from the germline V gene are LNHDA and SQIVND (reference sequence). This CDR3 has 13 residues. CDR3 residues: CASTRRQRGETFF. Written as DNA, the CDR3 is TGTGCCAGTACCCGGAGACAACGTGGTGAAACTTTCTTT.

The V gene is TRBV7-7, the J gene TRBJ1-4, with D uncertain. Germline V gene lookup returns CDR1 SSHAT and CDR2 FNYEAQ (reference sequence). The CDR3 is 14 residues long. Trimming took off 5 bases at V and 8 bases at J, with 15 bases between the two ends. In nucleotides, the CDR3 is TGTGCCAGCAGCCCGGGCCACACGGGGGAAAAACTGTTTTTT. Amino acid sequence: CASSPGHTGEKLFF.

This clone showed up just once. The chain is built from TRBV27 and TRBJ2-3, with no clear D. This CDR3 is 16 amino acids long. CDR1 MNHEY and CDR2 SMNVEV come from the germline V gene (reference sequence). The V end lost 2 bases, the J end lost 6 bases, and 18 bases lay between the germline ends. The CDR3 reads CASSLGYSVVGDTQYF. Here the CDR3 DNA reads TGTGCCAGCAGTTTAGGGTACTCTGTCGTTGGGGATACGCAGTATTTT.

This clone came up once. The gene calls are TRBV5-1 and TRBJ2-5, with 13 nucleotides matching TRBD2. CDR1 and CDR2 from the germline V gene are SGHRS and YFSETQ. Germline trimming cut 4 bases from V and 5 bases from J; bases unmatched to any gene: 8. The CDR3 loop spans 16 amino acids. CDR3 sequence reads: CASSGAGLAGFETQYF. CDR3 in DNA: TGCGCCAGCAGCGGGGCGGGACTAGCGGGATTTGAGACCCAGTACTTC.

There are a few counts of this clone. The chain is built from TRBV7-9 and TRBJ2-3; 9 nucleotides line up with TRBD2. The J segment lost 1 base and the V segment lost 5 bases, leaving 7 bases of the junction unmatched. Germline CDR1 is SEHNR and CDR2 is FQNEAQ (reference sequence). This CDR3 region has 16 residues. The CDR3 DNA reads TGTGCCAGCAGCCCAATTAGCGGGAGCGGCACAGATACGCAGTATTTT. Translating it yields CASSPISGSGTDTQYF.

The chain recombines TRBV5-1 with TRBJ1-2; 8 nucleotides match TRBD1. The trim removed 4 bases at V and 6 bases at J, leaving 8 bases unmatched. Germline CDR1 is SGHRS and CDR2 is YFSETQ. This CDR3 region has 14 residues. CDR3 nucleotides: TGCGCCAGCAGCCCGGCCGGGACAGGAGATGGCTACACCTTC. Amino acid sequence: CASSPAGTGDGYTF.

The rearrangement uses TRBV15 and TRBJ2-2; TRBD2 is a possible D gene (5 bases). The CDR3 covers 13 residues. Germline V lookup: CDR1 LNHNV, CDR2 YYDKDF (reference sequence). The V and J ends lost 4 bases and 6 bases respectively, with 9 bases between them. CDR3 sequence (DNA): TGTGCCACCAGCAAGAGCGGCCCCGGGGAGCTGTTTTTT. It specifies CATSKSGPGELFF.

The chain uses TRBV7-7 and TRBJ2-5; 7 bases are a match to TRBD1. The trim removed 5 bases at V and 3 bases at J, leaving 9 bases unmatched. The CDR3 has 15 amino acids. The germline CDR1 and CDR2 sequences are SSHAT and FNYEAQ (reference sequence). The CDR3 reads CASSPTGTEKETQYF. In DNA form, the CDR3 reads TGTGCCAGCAGCCCTACTGGGACAGAAAAAGAGACCCAGTACTTC.

The chain joins TRBV7-6 to TRBJ1-2; maybe TRBD1 (5 bases). The CDR3 is 13 residues long. Trimming removed 1 base at V and 4 bases at J, with 7 bases between. Germline CDR1 and CDR2: SGHVS and FNYEAQ. The CDR3 sequence: CASSLGQPYGYTF. The CDR3 DNA sequence: TGTGCCAGCAGCTTAGGACAGCCCTATGGCTACACCTTC.

DNA for the CDR3: TGTGCCAGCTCACCCCGGACTAGCGACACCGGGGAGCTGTTTTTT. It codes for CASSPRTSDTGELFF. The chain joins TRBV18 to TRBJ2-2; 9 nucleotides line up with TRBD2. Germline loops: CDR1 KGHSH, CDR2 LQKENI. The CDR3 length is 15 residues. Trimming at V came to 3 bases and at J to 3 bases, leaving 2 bases not matched to a gene.

This clone was counted a single time. The rearrangement joins TRBV30 to TRBJ2-2, with 13 bases matching TRBD2. The CDR3 runs to 15 residues. Trimming at V came to 8 bases and at J to 0 bases, leaving 3 bases not matched to a gene. Germline values: CDR1 GTSNPN, CDR2 SVGIG (reference sequence). The CDR3 DNA follows: TGTGCCCGAGGACTAGCGGGGGCGAACACCGGGGAGCTGTTTTTT. It codes for CARGLAGANTGELFF.

The rearrangement uses TRBV15 and TRBJ2-5; TRBD1 matches at 12 bases. The germline V gene encodes CDR1 LNHNV and CDR2 YYDKDF (reference sequence). This CDR3 region has 17 residues. V lost 1 base, J lost 5 bases, and 8 bases stayed unmatched. CDR3 amino acids: CATSRAAGTGGWETQYF. The CDR3 region has the DNA TGTGCCACCAGCAGAGCCGCCGGGACAGGGGGCTGGGAGACCCAGTACTTC.

The gene calls are TRBV7-8 and TRBJ1-3, with D hard to call. Germline CDR1 reads SGHVS; CDR2 reads FQNEAQ. The CDR3 is made up of 13 amino acids. The ends were cut back, 5 bases at V and 3 bases at J, with 8 bases in the middle. CDR3 sequence reads: CASSPSFGNTIYF. Written as DNA, the CDR3 is TGTGCCAGCAGCCCCTCCTTTGGAAACACCATATATTTT.